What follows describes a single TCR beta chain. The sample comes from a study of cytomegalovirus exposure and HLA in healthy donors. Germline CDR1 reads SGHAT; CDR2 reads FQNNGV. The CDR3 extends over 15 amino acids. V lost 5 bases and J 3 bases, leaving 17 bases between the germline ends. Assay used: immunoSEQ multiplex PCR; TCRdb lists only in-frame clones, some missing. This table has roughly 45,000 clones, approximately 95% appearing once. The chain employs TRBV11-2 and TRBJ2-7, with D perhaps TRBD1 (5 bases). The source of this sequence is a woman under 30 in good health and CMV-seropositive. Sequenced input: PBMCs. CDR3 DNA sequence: TGTGCCAGCAGCCCGGACATAAGCCCTAACTACGAGCAGTACTTC. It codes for CASSPDISPNYEQYF.